These T cell receptor beta chains were read from a single sample in a study of persistence of HIV-infected CD4 T cells. The method was immunoSEQ multiplex PCR; TCRdb's version includes in-frame clones alone and lacks a portion of them. Of some 41,000 clones in the sample, roughly 90% were seen once. For these receptors, no antigen is known. The source material was CD4+ T cells sorted from PBMCs after approximately 19-hour stimulation, sampled from a patient who received antiretroviral therapy. These receptors were collected from an adult man with HIV who was CMV-seropositive. The CDR3 runs from the conserved cysteine through the conserved F or W. A D gene is named only where the DNA matches it firmly. Only some rows state a clone size, as once, few, many or a class for expanded clones.

V: TRBV7-2
size: -
D: TRBD2
J: TRBJ2-3
CDR3: CASSSRAGLSTDTQYF
DNA: TGTGCCAGCAGCTCTAGAGCGGGGTTAAGCACAGATACGCAGTATTTT

V: TRBV5-5
size: few
D: -
J: TRBJ1-5
CDR3: CASSGGQNSNQPQHF
DNA: TGTGCCAGCAGCGGTGGGCAAAATAGCAATCAGCCCCAGCATTTT

V: TRBV15
size: -
D: -
J: TRBJ1-2
CDR3: CATSRNRVIYGYTF
DNA: TGTGCCACCAGCAGAAACAGGGTAATCTATGGCTACACCTTC

V: TRBV2
size: -
D: -
J: TRBJ2-1
CDR3: CASRGQSRSLYNEQFF
DNA: TGTGCCAGCAGGGGGCAGAGCAGGTCCCTCTACAATGAGCAGTTCTTC

V: TRBV7-8
size: -
D: TRBD2
J: TRBJ2-2
CDR3: CASRSGGGTGELFF
DNA: TGTGCCAGCAGGAGCGGGGGGGGGACCGGGGAGCTGTTTTTT

V: TRBV5-6
size: -
D: -
J: TRBJ1-2
CDR3: CASSPGFGSGYTF
DNA: TGTGCCAGCAGCCCCGGATTCGGGAGTGGCTACACCTTC

V: TRBV29-1
size: once
D: -
J: TRBJ1-4
CDR3: CSVHPMATNEKLFF
DNA: TGCAGCGTGCACCCTATGGCAACTAATGAAAAACTGTTTTTT

V: TRBV15
size: -
D: -
J: TRBJ1-4
CDR3: CATTRGAVTAEKLFF
DNA: TGTGCCACCACCCGGGGGGCCGTTACGGCTGAAAAACTGTTTTTT

V: TRBV6-5
size: once
D: -
J: TRBJ1-2
CDR3: CASSYSSYLGVGYTF
DNA: TGTGCCAGCAGTTACTCGTCGTACTTAGGCGTTGGCTACACCTTC

V: TRBV7-9
size: -
D: TRBD2
J: TRBJ2-5
CDR3: CASSDRGSGKETQYF
DNA: TGTGCCAGCAGCGACCGGGGTAGCGGGAAAGAGACCCAGTACTTC

V: TRBV7-6
size: -
D: TRBD1
J: TRBJ2-1
CDR3: CASSPGTGGLSYNEQFF
DNA: TGTGCCAGCAGCCCCGGAACAGGGGGCTTATCCTACAATGAGCAGTTCTTC

V: TRBV6-8
size: -
D: TRBD2
J: TRBJ2-2
CDR3: CASSSREGIGELFF
DNA: TGTGCCAGCTCGTCCAGGGAGGGAATCGGGGAGCTGTTTTTT

V: TRBV30
size: -
D: -
J: TRBJ1-2
CDR3: CASSIVGSLLNYGYTF
DNA: TGTGCCTCCTCCATTGTGGGCTCACTACTCAACTATGGCTACACCTTC